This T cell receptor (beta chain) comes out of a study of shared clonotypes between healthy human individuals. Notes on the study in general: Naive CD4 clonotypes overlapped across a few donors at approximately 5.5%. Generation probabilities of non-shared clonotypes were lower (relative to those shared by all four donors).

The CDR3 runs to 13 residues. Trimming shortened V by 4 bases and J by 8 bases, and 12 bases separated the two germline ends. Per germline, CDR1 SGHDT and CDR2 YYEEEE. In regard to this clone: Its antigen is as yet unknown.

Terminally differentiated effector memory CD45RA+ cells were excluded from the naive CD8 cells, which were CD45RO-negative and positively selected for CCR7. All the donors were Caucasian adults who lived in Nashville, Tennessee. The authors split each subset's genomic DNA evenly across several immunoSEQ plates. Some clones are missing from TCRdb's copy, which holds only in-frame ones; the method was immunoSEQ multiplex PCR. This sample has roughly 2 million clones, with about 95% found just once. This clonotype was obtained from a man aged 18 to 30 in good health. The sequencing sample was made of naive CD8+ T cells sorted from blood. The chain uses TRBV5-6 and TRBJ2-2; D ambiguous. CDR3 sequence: CASSPGPGGELFF. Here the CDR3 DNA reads TGTGCCAGCAGCCCCGGACCCGGGGGGGAGCTGTTTTTT. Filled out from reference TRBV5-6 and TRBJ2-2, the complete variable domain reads DAGVTQSPTHLIKTRGQQVTLRCSPKSGHDTVSWYQQALGQGPQFIFQYYEEEERQRGNFPDRFSGHQFPNYSSELNVNALLLGDSALYLCASSPGPGGELFFGEGSRLTVL.